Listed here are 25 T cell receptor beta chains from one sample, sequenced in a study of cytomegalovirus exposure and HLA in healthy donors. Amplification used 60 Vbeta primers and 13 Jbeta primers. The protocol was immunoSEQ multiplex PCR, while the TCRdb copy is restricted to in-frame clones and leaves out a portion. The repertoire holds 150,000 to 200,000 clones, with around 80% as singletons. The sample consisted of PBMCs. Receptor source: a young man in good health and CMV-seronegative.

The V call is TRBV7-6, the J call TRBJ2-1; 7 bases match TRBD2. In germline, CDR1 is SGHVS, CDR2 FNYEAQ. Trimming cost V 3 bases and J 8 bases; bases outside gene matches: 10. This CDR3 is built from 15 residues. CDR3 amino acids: CASSFTGGPRDEQFF. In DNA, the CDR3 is TGTGCCAGCAGCTTTACGGGAGGACCGCGGGATGAGCAGTTCTTC.

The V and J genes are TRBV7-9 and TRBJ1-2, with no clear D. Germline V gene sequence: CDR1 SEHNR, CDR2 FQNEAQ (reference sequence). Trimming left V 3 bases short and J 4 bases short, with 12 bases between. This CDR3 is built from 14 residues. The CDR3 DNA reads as TGTGCCAGCAGCTTCATTGACACGGTCTATGGCTACACCTTC. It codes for CASSFIDTVYGYTF.

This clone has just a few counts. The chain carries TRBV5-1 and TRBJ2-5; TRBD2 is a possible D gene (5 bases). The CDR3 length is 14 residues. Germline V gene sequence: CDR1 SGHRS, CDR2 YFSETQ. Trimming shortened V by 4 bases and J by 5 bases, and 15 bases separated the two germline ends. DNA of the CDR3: TGCGCCAGCAGCAAGGAGCTCGGGGAGGAGACCCAGTACTTC. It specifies CASSKELGEETQYF.

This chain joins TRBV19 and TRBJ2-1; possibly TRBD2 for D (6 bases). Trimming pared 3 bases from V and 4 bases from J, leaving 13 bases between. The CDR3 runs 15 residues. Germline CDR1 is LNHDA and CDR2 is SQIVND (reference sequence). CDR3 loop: CASSMSSSAYNEQFF. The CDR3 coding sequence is TGTGCCAGTAGTATGTCGTCTAGCGCTTACAATGAGCAGTTCTTC.

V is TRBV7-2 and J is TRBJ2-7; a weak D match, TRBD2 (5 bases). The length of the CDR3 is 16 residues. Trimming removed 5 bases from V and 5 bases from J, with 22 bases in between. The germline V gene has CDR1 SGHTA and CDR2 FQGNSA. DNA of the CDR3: TGTGCCAGCAGCGCACAAACGGGTTCCGGGATCCACGAGCAGTACTTC. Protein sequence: CASSAQTGSGIHEQYF. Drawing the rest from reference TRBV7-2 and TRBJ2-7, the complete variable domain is GAGVSQSPSNKVTEKGKDVELRCDPISGHTALYWYRQSLGQGLEFLIYFQGNSAPDKSGLPSDRFSAERTGGSVSTLTIQRTQQEDSAVYLCASSAQTGSGIHEQYFGPGTRLTVT.

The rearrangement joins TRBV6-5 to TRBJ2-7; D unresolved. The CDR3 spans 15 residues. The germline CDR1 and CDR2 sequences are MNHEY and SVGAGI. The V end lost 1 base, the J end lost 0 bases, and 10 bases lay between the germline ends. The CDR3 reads CASSYWARSSYEQYF. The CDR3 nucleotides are TGTGCCAGCAGTTACTGGGCCCGAAGCTCCTACGAGCAGTACTTC.

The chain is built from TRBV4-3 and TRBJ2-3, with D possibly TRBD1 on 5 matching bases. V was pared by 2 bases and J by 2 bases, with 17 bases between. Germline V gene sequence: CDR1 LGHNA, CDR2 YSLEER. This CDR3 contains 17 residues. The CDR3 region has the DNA TGCGCCAGCAGCCAAAAAACGATACGACAGATCACAGATACGCAGTATTTT. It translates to CASSQKTIRQITDTQYF.

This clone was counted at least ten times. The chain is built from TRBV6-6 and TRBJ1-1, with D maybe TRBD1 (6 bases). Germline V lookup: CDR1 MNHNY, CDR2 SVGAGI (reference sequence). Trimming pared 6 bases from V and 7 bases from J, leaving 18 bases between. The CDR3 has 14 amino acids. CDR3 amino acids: CASRIFPLQGEAFF. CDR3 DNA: TGTGCCAGCAGAATATTCCCATTACAGGGTGAAGCTTTCTTT.

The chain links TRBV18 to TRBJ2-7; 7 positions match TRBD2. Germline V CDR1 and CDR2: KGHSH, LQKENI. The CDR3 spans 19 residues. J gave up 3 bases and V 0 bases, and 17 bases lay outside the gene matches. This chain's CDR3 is CASSPPPSGILMSIYEQYF. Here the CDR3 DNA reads TGTGCCAGCTCACCACCTCCTAGCGGAATCCTAATGTCCATCTACGAGCAGTACTTC.

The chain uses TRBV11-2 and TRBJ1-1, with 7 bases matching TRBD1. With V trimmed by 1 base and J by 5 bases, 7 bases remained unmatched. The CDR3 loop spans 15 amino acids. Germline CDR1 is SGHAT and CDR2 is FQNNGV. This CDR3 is CASSLVGRGDTEAFF. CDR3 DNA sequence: TGTGCCAGCAGCTTAGTTGGCAGGGGGGATACTGAAGCTTTCTTT.

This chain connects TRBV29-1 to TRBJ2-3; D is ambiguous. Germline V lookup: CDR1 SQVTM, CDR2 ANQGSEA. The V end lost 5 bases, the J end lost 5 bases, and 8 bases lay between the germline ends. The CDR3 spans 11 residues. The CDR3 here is CSVNLGDTQYF. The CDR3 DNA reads TGCAGCGTTAACCTCGGAGATACGCAGTATTTT.

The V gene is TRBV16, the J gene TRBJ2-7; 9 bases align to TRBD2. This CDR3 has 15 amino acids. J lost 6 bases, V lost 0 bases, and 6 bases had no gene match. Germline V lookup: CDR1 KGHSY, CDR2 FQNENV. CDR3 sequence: CASSQSAIAGVEQYF. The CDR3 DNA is TGTGCCAGCAGCCAATCAGCCATAGCGGGAGTCGAGCAGTACTTC. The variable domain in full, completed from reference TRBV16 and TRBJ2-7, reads GEEVAQTPKHLVRGEGQKAKLYCAPIKGHSYVFWYQQVLKNEFKFLISFQNENVFDETGMPKERFSAKCLPNSPCSLEIQATKLEDSAVYFCASSQSAIAGVEQYFGPGTRLTVT.

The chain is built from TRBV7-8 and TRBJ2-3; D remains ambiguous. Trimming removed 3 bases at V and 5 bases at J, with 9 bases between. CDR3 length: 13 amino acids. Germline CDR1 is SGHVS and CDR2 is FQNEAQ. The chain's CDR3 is CASSFQVRDTQYF. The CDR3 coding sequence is TGTGCCAGCAGCTTTCAGGTCCGAGATACGCAGTATTTT.

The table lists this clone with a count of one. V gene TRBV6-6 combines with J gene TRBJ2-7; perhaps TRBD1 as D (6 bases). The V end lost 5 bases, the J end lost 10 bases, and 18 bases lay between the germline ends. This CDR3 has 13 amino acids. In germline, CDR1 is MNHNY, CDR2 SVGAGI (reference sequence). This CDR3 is CASSTGHPLPQYF. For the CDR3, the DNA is TGTGCCAGCAGTACGGGACATCCCCTACCCCAGTACTTC.

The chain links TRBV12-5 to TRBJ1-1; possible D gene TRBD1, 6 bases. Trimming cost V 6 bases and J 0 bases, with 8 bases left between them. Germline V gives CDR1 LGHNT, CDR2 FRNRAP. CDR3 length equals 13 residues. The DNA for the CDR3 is TGTGCTAGTGGAACAGGGCTGAACACTGAAGCTTTCTTT. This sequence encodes CASGTGLNTEAFF. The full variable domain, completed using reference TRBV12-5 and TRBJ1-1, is DARVTQTPRHKVTEMGQEVTMRCQPILGHNTVFWYRQTMMQGLELLAYFRNRAPLDDSGMPKDRFSAEMPDATLATLKIQPSEPRDSAVYFCASGTGLNTEAFFGQGTRLTVV.

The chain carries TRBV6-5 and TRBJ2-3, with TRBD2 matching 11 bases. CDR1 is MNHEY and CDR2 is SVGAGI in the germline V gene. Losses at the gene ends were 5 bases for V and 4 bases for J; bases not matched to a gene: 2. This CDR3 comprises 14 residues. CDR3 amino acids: CASSGGLAADTQYF. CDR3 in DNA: TGTGCCAGCAGTGGGGGACTAGCGGCAGATACGCAGTATTTT.

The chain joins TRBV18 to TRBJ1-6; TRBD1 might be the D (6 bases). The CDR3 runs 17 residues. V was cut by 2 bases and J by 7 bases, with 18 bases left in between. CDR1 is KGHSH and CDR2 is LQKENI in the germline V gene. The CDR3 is CASSPYRSGDGNSPLHF. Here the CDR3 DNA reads TGTGCCAGCTCACCATACAGGTCAGGGGATGGAAATTCACCCCTCCACTTT.

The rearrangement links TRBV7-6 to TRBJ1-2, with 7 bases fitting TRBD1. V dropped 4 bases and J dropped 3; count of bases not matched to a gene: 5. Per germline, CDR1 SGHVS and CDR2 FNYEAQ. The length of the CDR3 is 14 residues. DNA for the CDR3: TGTGCCAGCAGCTATTACAGGGGACACTATGGCTACACCTTC. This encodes CASSYYRGHYGYTF.

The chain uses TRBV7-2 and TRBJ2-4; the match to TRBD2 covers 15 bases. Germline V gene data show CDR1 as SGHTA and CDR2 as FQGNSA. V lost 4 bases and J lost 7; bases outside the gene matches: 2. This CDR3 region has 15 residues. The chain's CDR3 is CASSSGLAGGNIQYF. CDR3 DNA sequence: TGTGCCAGCAGCTCGGGACTAGCGGGGGGTAACATTCAGTACTTC.

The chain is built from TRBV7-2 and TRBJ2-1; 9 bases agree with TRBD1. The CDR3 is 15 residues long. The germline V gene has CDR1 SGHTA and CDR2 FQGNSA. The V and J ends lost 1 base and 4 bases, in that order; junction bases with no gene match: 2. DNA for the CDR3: TGTGCCAGCAGCTTAGGGGGGACAGGGTACAATGAGCAGTTCTTC. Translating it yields CASSLGGTGYNEQFF.

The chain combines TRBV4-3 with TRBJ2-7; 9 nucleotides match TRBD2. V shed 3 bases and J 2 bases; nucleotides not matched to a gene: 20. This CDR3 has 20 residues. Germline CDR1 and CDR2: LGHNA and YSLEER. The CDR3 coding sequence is TGCGCCAGCAGCCAGGCCGCGGGGGCTAGCGGGACCACCAAACCCTACGAGCAGTACTTC. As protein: CASSQAAGASGTTKPYEQYF.

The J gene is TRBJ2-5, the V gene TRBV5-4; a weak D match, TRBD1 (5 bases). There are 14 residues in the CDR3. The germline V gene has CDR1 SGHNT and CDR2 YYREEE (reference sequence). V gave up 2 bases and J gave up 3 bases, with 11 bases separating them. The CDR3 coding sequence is TGTGCCAGCAGCTTACGGACGGACAAAGAGACCCAGTACTTC. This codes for CASSLRTDKETQYF. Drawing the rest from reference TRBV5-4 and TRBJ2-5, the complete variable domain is ETGVTQSPTHLIKTRGQQVTLRCSSQSGHNTVSWYQQALGQGPQFIFQYYREEENGRGNFPPRFSGLQFPNYSSELNVNALELDDSALYLCASSLRTDKETQYFGPGTRLLVL.

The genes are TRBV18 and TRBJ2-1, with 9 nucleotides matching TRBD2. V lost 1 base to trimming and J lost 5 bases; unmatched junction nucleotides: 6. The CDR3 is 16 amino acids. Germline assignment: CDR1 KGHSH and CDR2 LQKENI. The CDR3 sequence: CASSPLQAGGDNEQFF. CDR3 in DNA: TGTGCCAGCTCACCACTGCAAGCGGGAGGTGACAATGAGCAGTTCTTC.

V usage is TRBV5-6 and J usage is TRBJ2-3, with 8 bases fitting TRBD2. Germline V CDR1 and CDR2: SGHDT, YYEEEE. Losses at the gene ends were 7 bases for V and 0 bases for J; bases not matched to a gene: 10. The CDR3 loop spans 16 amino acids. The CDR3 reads CASASGSISSTDTQYF. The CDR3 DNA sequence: TGTGCCAGCGCCAGCGGGAGTATTTCTAGCACAGATACGCAGTATTTT.

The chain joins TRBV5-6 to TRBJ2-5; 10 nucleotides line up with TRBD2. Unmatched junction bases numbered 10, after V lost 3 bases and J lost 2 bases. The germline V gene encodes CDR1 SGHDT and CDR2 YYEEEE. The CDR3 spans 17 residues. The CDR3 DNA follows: TGTGCCAGCAGCTGGGCCCTAGCGGGGGACACACAAGAGACCCAGTACTTC. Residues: CASSWALAGDTQETQYF.